What follows describes a single T cell receptor beta chain. Followed longitudinally, the Seattle patients had been enrolled during active infection. The table came from immunoSEQ multiplex PCR; TCRdb's copy has only in-frame clones and leaves some out. The sample holds approximately 300,000 clones; approximately 89% are singletons and the top ten take 1.5% to 2%. This specimen comes from a study of blood T cell repertoires in COVID-19. The source material was peripheral blood. The receptor was isolated from a woman in her 30s with COVID-19, enrolled during active disease.

This CDR3 is CASSEPSGSGDTQYF. CDR3 coding DNA: TGTGCCAGCAGTGAACCTAGCGGGTCAGGAGATACGCAGTATTTT. The chain has TRBV2 and TRBJ2-3; 8 positions agree with TRBD2. V dropped 2 bases and J dropped 5; count of bases not matched to a gene: 6. Germline V gene data show CDR1 as SNHLY and CDR2 as FYNNEI. This CDR3 spans 15 amino acids. Full variable domain (rest looked up from reference TRBV2 and TRBJ2-3): EPEVTQTPSHQVTQMGQEVILRCVPISNHLYFYWYRQILGQKVEFLVSFYNNEISEKSEIFDDQFSVERPDGSNFTLKIRSTKLEDSAMYFCASSEPSGSGDTQYFGPGTRLTVL.